The 25 T cell receptor beta chains below all came from one sample that was sequenced in a study of blood T cell repertoires in COVID-19. The protocol was immunoSEQ multiplex PCR, while the TCRdb copy is restricted to in-frame clones and leaves out a portion. In the table there are about 190,000 clones, around 90% of which are singletons. Sequencing input: peripheral blood. Every receptor here comes from a man in his sixties with active or convalescent COVID-19.

The V and J genes are TRBV11-2 and TRBJ2-3; D may be TRBD2 (6 bases). The germline V gene encodes CDR1 SGHAT and CDR2 FQNNGV. V was pared by 4 bases and J by 5 bases, with 13 bases between. CDR3 length: 14 amino acids. This CDR3 is CASSSPRGGDTQYF. The CDR3 DNA reads TGTGCCAGCAGCTCCCCCCGGGGAGGAGATACGCAGTATTTT.

On this clone: One junction end disagrees with the germline gene, perhaps due to a read error. V is TRBV13 and J is TRBJ2-7, with 10 bases fitting TRBD1. Germline CDR1 is PRHDT and CDR2 is FYEKMQ (reference sequence). The CDR3 extends over 16 amino acids. As DNA, the CDR3 is TGTGCCAGCAGCCTAGGACCCGGGACAGGGGTAAACGAGCAGTACTTC. This encodes CASSLGPGTGVNEQYF.

Note on this clone: Sequence at one end of the junction differs from germline and may be a read error. This chain links TRBV9 with TRBJ2-1; D may be TRBD2 (5 bases). CDR3 length: 14 residues. CDR1 SGDLS and CDR2 YYNGEE come from the germline V gene. Here the CDR3 DNA reads TGTGCCAGCAGCCCAGGACCCGACTACACTGAGCAGTTCTTC. Protein: CASSPGPDYTEQFF.

The J gene is TRBJ1-1, the V gene TRBV10-3; tentative D call: TRBD1 (5 bases). There are 13 residues in the CDR3. Trimming removed 6 bases at V and 3 bases at J, with 11 bases between. Per germline, CDR1 ENHRY and CDR2 SYGVKD. The CDR3 loop is CAISPTVDTEAFF. The DNA for the CDR3 is TGTGCCATCAGCCCGACAGTGGACACTGAAGCTTTCTTT.

The chain is built from TRBV6-5 and TRBJ1-1; D gene unclear. The CDR3 runs to 14 residues. V was clipped by 6 bases and J by 0 bases, with 11 bases between them. Germline loops: CDR1 MNHEY, CDR2 SVGAGI. The CDR3 loop reads CASSRPSLNTEAFF. DNA for the CDR3: TGTGCCAGCAGCAGGCCTTCCTTGAACACTGAAGCTTTCTTT.

A note on this clone: This same CDR3 is encoded by further DNA sequences in the sample. The V and J genes are TRBV18 and TRBJ1-1; weak D call: TRBD1 (5 bases). The V end was cut by 5 bases, the J end by 0 bases, with 7 bases between. The CDR3 is 13 residues long. Per the germline V gene, CDR1 is KGHSH and CDR2 is LQKENI. CDR3 nucleotides: TGTGCCAGCTCAGGGGCACTGAACACTGAAGCTTTCTTT. The encoded protein is CASSGALNTEAFF.

The chain recombines TRBV4-2 with TRBJ2-3; tentatively, D is TRBD1 (5 bases). Germline-derived CDR1 and CDR2 are LGHNA and YNFKEQ. With 0 bases removed from V and 0 bases from J, the gap between germline ends came to 10 bases. This CDR3 is built from 16 residues. DNA of the CDR3: TGTGCCAGCAGCCAAGAGGGGCCATCTAGCACAGATACGCAGTATTTT. This codes for CASSQEGPSSTDTQYF.

This clone occurred a few times. V and J are TRBV12-5 and TRBJ1-1; no reliable D call. Trimming removed 0 bases from V and 2 bases from J, with 16 bases in between. This CDR3 has 17 residues. Germline CDR1 LGHNT, CDR2 FRNRAP. The CDR3 DNA follows: TGTGCTAGTGGTTTGGTACTGGTGAGGAGCTTTAACACTGAAGCTTTCTTT. The encoded protein is CASGLVLVRSFNTEAFF.

V usage is TRBV7-8 and J usage is TRBJ2-3, with 9 bases that match TRBD1. The trim removed 1 base at V and 2 bases at J, leaving 7 bases unmatched. CDR3 length: 17 amino acids. CDR1 is SGHVS and CDR2 is FQNEAQ in the germline V gene. CDR3 amino acids: CASSLGIGQGNTDTQYF. The DNA of the CDR3 is TGTGCCAGCAGCTTAGGGATTGGACAGGGGAACACAGATACGCAGTATTTT.

The chain combines TRBV6-1 with TRBJ1-2, with 9 bases fitting TRBD1. Germline trimming cut 2 bases from V and 4 bases from J; bases unmatched to any gene: 2. The germline CDR1 and CDR2 sequences are MNHNS and SASEGT. The CDR3 length is 14 residues. CDR3 coding DNA: TGTGCCAGCAGTGAAAGACAGGGGGTCTATGGCTACACCTTC. It encodes CASSERQGVYGYTF.

V and J are TRBV3-1 (or the pseudogene TRBV3-2) and TRBJ1-3; 10 bases map to TRBD1. The CDR3 is 15 residues long. The V segment lost 5 bases and the J segment 2 bases; nucleotides outside the gene matches: 3. Per germline, CDR1 LGHDT and CDR2 YNNKEL (reference sequence). The CDR3 coding sequence is TGTGCCAGCAGCTTGACAGGGGGCACTGGAAACACCATATATTTT. Translated: CASSLTGGTGNTIYF.

This chain uses TRBV5-6 with TRBJ2-7; 10 bases line up with TRBD1. V dropped 0 bases and J dropped 6; count of bases not matched to a gene: 6. The germline V gene encodes CDR1 SGHDT and CDR2 YYEEEE. CDR3 size: 15 residues. CDR3 in amino acids: CASSLVGTGVSEQYF. The DNA of the CDR3 is TGTGCCAGCAGCTTGGTCGGGACAGGGGTTAGCGAGCAGTACTTC.

The chain uses TRBV5-1 and TRBJ2-3, with 9 bases lining up with TRBD2. The germline V gene has CDR1 SGHRS and CDR2 YFSETQ. This CDR3 spans 16 amino acids. Trimming removed 0 bases from V and 0 bases from J; junction bases left unmatched: 2. The chain's CDR3 is CASSLERGASTDTQYF. The CDR3 nucleotides read TGCGCCAGCAGCTTGGAGCGGGGGGCAAGCACAGATACGCAGTATTTT. The complete variable domain, with remaining parts taken from reference TRBV5-1 and TRBJ2-3, reads KAGVTQTPRYLIKTRGQQVTLSCSPISGHRSVSWYQQTPGQGLQFLFEYFSETQRNKGNFPGRFSGRQFSNSRSEMNVSTLELGDSALYLCASSLERGASTDTQYFGPGTRLTVL.

The chain recombines TRBV2 with TRBJ2-2; 12 nucleotides line up with TRBD2. The CDR3 length is 19 residues. The ends lost 6 bases at V and 6 bases at J; junction bases unmatched: 17. Per germline, CDR1 SNHLY and CDR2 FYNNEI. The CDR3 region has the DNA TGTGCCAGCAGGCTGGAACTAGCGGGGGGCAATACATCACCCGGGGAGCTGTTTTTT. Protein sequence: CASRLELAGGNTSPGELFF.

The chain joins TRBV2 to TRBJ2-1; 10 nucleotides line up with TRBD2. CDR1 is SNHLY and CDR2 is FYNNEI in the germline V gene. The CDR3 covers 14 residues. V lost 7 bases, J lost 5 bases, and 5 bases stayed unmatched. The DNA of the CDR3 is TGTGCCAGCACCCTAGCGGGGGAAAACAATGAGCAGTTCTTC. Its protein is CASTLAGENNEQFF.

The genes are TRBV15 and TRBJ2-3; 8 bases are shared with TRBD1. The germline V gene has CDR1 LNHNV and CDR2 YYDKDF (reference sequence). V lost 4 bases and J lost 2; bases outside the gene matches: 5. The CDR3 is 15 amino acids. The CDR3 sequence: CATSTRQGNTDTQYF. As DNA, the CDR3 is TGTGCCACCAGCACTAGACAGGGGAACACAGATACGCAGTATTTT. The full variable domain, completed using reference TRBV15 and TRBJ2-3, is DAMVIQNPRYQVTQFGKPVTLSCSQTLNHNVMYWYQQKSSQAPKLLFHYYDKDFNNEADTPDNFQSRRPNTSFCFLDIRSPGLGDTAMYLCATSTRQGNTDTQYFGPGTRLTVL.

The V and J genes are TRBV7-9 and TRBJ2-2; TRBD1 aligns across 7 bases. Germline-derived CDR1 and CDR2 are SEHNR and FQNEAQ (reference sequence). The CDR3 is made up of 14 amino acids. V gave up 6 bases and J gave up 1 base; unmatched junction bases: 2. The chain's CDR3 is CASRRQGNTGELFF. In DNA form, the CDR3 reads TGTGCCAGCAGAAGACAGGGGAACACCGGGGAGCTGTTTTTT.

The rearrangement uses TRBV19 and TRBJ2-7; a possible D gene is TRBD2 (6 bases). Germline values: CDR1 LNHDA, CDR2 SQIVND (reference sequence). The CDR3 has 13 residues. Trimming cost V 8 bases and J 0 bases, with 11 bases left between them. CDR3 amino acids: CASSRGLSYEQYF. In DNA form, the CDR3 reads TGTGCCAGTTCGAGGGGACTCTCCTACGAGCAGTACTTC.

This clone was seen a few times. V and J are TRBV29-1 and TRBJ2-7; no firm D call. Trimming took off 2 bases at V and 3 bases at J, with 8 bases between the two ends. The CDR3 contains 12 residues. In germline, CDR1 is SQVTM, CDR2 ANQGSEA. The CDR3 loop is CSVELPSYEQYF. CDR3 nucleotide sequence: TGCAGCGTTGAACTACCGAGCTACGAGCAGTACTTC.

V is TRBV2 and J is TRBJ1-6; D is uncertain. This CDR3 region has 15 residues. Germline V gene data show CDR1 as SNHLY and CDR2 as FYNNEI. Trimming pared 6 bases from V and 5 bases from J, leaving 14 bases between. The CDR3 loop reads CASRAQRHNNSPLHF. DNA for the CDR3: TGTGCCAGCAGGGCCCAGAGACACAATAATTCACCCCTCCACTTT.

In its sample, this clone was seen many times. The gene calls are TRBV4-1 and TRBJ1-3, with 8 bases matching TRBD1. Germline trimming cut 1 base from V and 1 base from J; bases unmatched to any gene: 3. The length of the CDR3 is 16 residues. Germline-derived CDR1 and CDR2 are MGHRA and YSYEKL. In DNA form, the CDR3 reads TGCGCCAGCAGCCAAGTAGACAGGGGATCTGGAAACACCATATATTTT. This gives the protein CASSQVDRGSGNTIYF.

The chain is built from TRBV3-1 (or the pseudogene TRBV3-2) and TRBJ1-3; TRBD1 aligns across 9 bases. The CDR3 runs to 15 residues. The V gene's germline CDR1 is LGHDT and CDR2 YNNKEL (reference sequence). V lost 2 bases and J lost 4; bases outside the gene matches: 3. CDR3 region: CASSQQGTGGNTIYF. The CDR3 DNA sequence: TGTGCCAGCAGCCAACAAGGGACAGGGGGAAACACCATATATTTT.

The genes are TRBV6-5 and TRBJ1-2; D ambiguous. CDR1 MNHEY and CDR2 SVGAGI come from the germline V gene. Trimming removed 5 bases at V and 7 bases at J, with 17 bases between. The length of the CDR3 is 14 residues. The CDR3 DNA reads TGTGCCAGCAGTAGTAAAAACTGGCGAGGTGGCTACACCTTC. Translating it yields CASSSKNWRGGYTF.

V gene TRBV5-1 combines with J gene TRBJ1-6; D possibly corresponds to TRBD1 (5 bases). Trimming shortened V by 2 bases and J by 7 bases, and 10 bases separated the two germline ends. The CDR3 consists of 14 residues. Germline lookup yields CDR1 SGHRS and CDR2 YFSETQ. CDR3 bases: TGCGCCAGCAGCTTCCCAGGGTCGAATTCACCCCTCCACTTT. It is translated as CASSFPGSNSPLHF.

The genes are TRBV19 and TRBJ1-6, with D perhaps TRBD1 (6 bases). The CDR3 sequence is 16 residues long. Germline loops: CDR1 LNHDA, CDR2 SQIVND (reference sequence). V lost 6 bases, J lost 8 bases, and 20 bases lay in between. CDR3 amino acids: CASSKKSGTRHSPLHF. CDR3 DNA sequence: TGTGCCAGTAGCAAAAAGTCCGGGACACGCCATTCACCCCTCCACTTT.